This T cell receptor (beta chain) was identified during a study of blood T cell repertoires in COVID-19 (dated by TCRdb to the early 2020s). About the full investigation: Samples covering the acute and convalescent phases of COVID-19 were provided by collaborators in the United States, Italy and Spain. The prospective study material was composed of cDNA or gDNA derived from T cells, B-cell-depleted T cells, or PBMCs. Subjects who had been exposed to COVID-19, were actively infected with it, or had recovered from it provided the deeply sampled blood TCRbeta repertoires that made up the dataset. A freely available public database, intended as a resource for researchers studying the immune response to SARS-CoV-2, is where the repertoires were released. Samples were obtained from the ongoing ImmuneRACE study (first 160 participants) and from about 1,300 subjects provided by 6 global collaborators. Nearly every sample came with metadata listing a de-identified subject ID, COVID-19 status, age in years and sex. Where available, HLA class I and class II types were obtained from metadata supplied by the sample provider rather than from assay-based typing. Study-wide conclusions, independent of this receptor: The amount of clinical and demographic metadata varied by source and participant and was provided uncurated.

Whole blood was collected in K2EDTA tubes by collaborating institutions according to the institutions' own protocols. For TCRbeta analysis, collaborators shipped samples as frozen whole blood, isolated PBMCs, or DNA extracted from either of those sample types. With respect to this clone: Its antigen specificity is not known. No quality values exist for individual bases; no much larger clone is one base distant.

TCRbeta CDR3 regions were amplified from genomic DNA using the immunoSEQ Assay, a bias-controlled multiplex PCR. The authors' analysis ran thus. The number of nucleated cells in each sample was estimated by amplification of reference gene primers within the assay. To quantify the absolute abundance of each unique TCRbeta CDR3 rearrangement, sequence reads were collapsed and filtered. For each sample, productive Simpson clonality was calculated by taking the square root of Simpson's diversity index across productive rearrangements. Entries here come from immuneACCESS through TCRdb and include only in-frame sequences with V and J called. Some clones fail to appear in such tables; in the studies checked, an unresolved V gene covers under half of the shortfall, and the cause of the remainder is unknown. The V and J calls and clone size come from that table; D and trimming were worked out from the DNA. Here the sample has around 94,000 clones; 80% occur a single time. The ten largest make up around 19% of the sample.

From a lookup of the germline V gene, CDR1 and CDR2 are MDHEN and SYDVKM. The V end loses 6 bases and the J end loses 4 bases, and a stretch of 16 bases separates them. The CDR3 numbers 16 residues from cysteine through phenylalanine. Of all the DNA, just the CDR3 is kept, 48 bases in frame from base 1. The clonotype originates from a human donor in a cohort sampled during active COVID-19. The receptor chain draws on TRBV28 and TRBJ2-6; a weak D assignment points to TRBD1 (6 bases agree). The sample was peripheral blood. The encoded CDR3 is CASRGHTGKGANVLTF. The DNA sequence follows: TGTGCCAGCAGAGGACATACAGGGAAGGGGGCCAACGTCCTGACTTTC.